This T cell receptor (beta chain) was identified during a study of T cell responses to AZD1222 COVID-19 vaccine (dated by TCRdb to the early 2020s). Some background on the complete study: AZD1222 recipients given second doses at about 4 weeks or at about 12 weeks were pooled, since spike-specific TCR depth and breadth were not found to differ between the two schedules. Enrollment into the trials was organized by age into subgroups of 18-55, 56-69 and 70-plus years, and those subgroups contained approximately 150, 30 and 60 TCR-sequenced participants, respectively. A total of 233 trial participants underwent TCR sequencing, of whom 200 to 220 received two doses of AZD1222 and approximately 25 received two doses of the MenACWY control vaccine.

The full study reports these points: CD4 TCRs associated with the vaccine covered the entire spike protein, and the dominant responses were in regions 160-218 and 743-854. Participants were mostly white British and included more females than males, and it was suggested by the authors that clonal diversity may have been underestimated. A significant rise in spike-specific TCR breadth and depth was observed after two AZD1222 doses relative to day 0 and relative to MenACWY recipients. Only a handful of AZD1222 recipients were SARS-CoV-2 seropositive at baseline, limiting conclusions about previously exposed vaccinees. Reportedly, almost half of the unique spike-specific TCRs recognized epitopes lying outside the regions that are mutated in the B.1.351 and B.1.1.7 variants. Because no samples from the day 14 peak response were available, repertoires could be characterized only after the peak T cell response. The 56-69-year group was small, and its depth increase did not reach significance, likely because of low power.

What the time point label conveys for this sample: baseline before first vaccination. Vaccinee samples were obtained from the UK trials COV001 and COV002, which included a single-blind randomized controlled phase 2/3 trial of AZD1222 (ChAdOx1 nCoV-19) in healthy adults. For TCRbeta chain sequencing, PBMC samples were collected from trial participants at day 0 and at day 28 after the second dose. Per the germline V gene, SGHRS is the CDR1 and YFSETQ is the CDR2. V gives up 5 bases and J gives up 2 bases, and the segment between their germline ends measures 14 bases. Reading from cysteine to phenylalanine, the CDR3 counts 14 amino acids. The CDR3 DNA has 42 bases and is translated from base 1. The CDR3 regions of human TCRbeta chains were analyzed by immunosequencing. The paper's processing steps were these. Repertoire TCRs were matched against a reference library of SARS-CoV-2-specific TCRs generated with the MIRA antigen-specificity platform. Breadth was defined as the fraction of unique TCRs that were SARS-CoV-2-associated. Depth was defined as the fraction of total T cells that were SARS-CoV-2-associated. Each spike-specific TCR was assigned to its reactive spike region and to a CD4 or CD8 class using the MIRA data. Log10-transformed breadth and depth values were compared by one-way ANOVA with Sidak's multiple comparisons tests. This immuneACCESS table, as held by TCRdb, lists in-frame sequences with V and J called but not all clones. Of the missing ones, under half trace to an unresolved V gene in checked studies; the others have no known cause. The V and J calls and clone size come from that table; D and trimming were worked out from the DNA. The sample table shows fewer than 150,000 clones, and about 90% are seen once. Around 8% of the sample is taken by the ten largest.

Comments on this clone: Its specific antigen is unknown. No qualities accompany the bases; no much larger clone lies one base away.

This TCR was recovered from an adult in good health. Recombination joined TRBV5-1 with TRBJ2-7, and the D gene may be TRBD2, 6 bases matching. The sequencing used peripheral blood, collected on day 0 of AZD1222 vaccination. Read as DNA, the sequence is TGCGCCAGCAGTCCGGGACTCCAGCCCTACGAGCAGTACTTC. Translated, it reads CASSPGLQPYEQYF.